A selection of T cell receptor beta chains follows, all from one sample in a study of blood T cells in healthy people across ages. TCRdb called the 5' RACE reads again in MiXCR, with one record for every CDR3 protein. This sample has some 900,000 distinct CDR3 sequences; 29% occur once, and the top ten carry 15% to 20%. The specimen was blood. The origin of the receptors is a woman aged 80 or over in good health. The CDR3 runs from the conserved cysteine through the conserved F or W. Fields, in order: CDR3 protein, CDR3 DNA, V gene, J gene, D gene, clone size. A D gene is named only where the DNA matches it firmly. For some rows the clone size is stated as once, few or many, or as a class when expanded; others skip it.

CASSFRPGQGYEQYF,TGTGCCAGCAGCTTCCGCCCTGGACAGGGGTACGAGCAGTACTTC,TRBV13,TRBJ2-7,TRBD1,many
CASSLGGGSASGTYNEQFF,TGTGCCAGCAGCTTAGGCGGCGGGTCGGCTAGCGGCACCTACAATGAGCAGTTCTTC,TRBV11-2,TRBJ2-1,TRBD2,NA
CASSELGYQSSPLHF,TGTGCCAGCAGTGAATTGGGTTATCAGAGTTCACCCCTCCACTTT,TRBV25-1,TRBJ1-6,NA,many
CASTLAGYNEQYF,TGTGCCAGCACTCTAGCGGGCTACAATGAGCAGTACTTC,TRBV5-4,TRBJ2-5,TRBD2,few
CASSSGRGAGASLTGELFF,TGTGCCAGCAGTTCAGGTCGAGGAGCGGGGGCCTCGCTCACCGGGGAGCTGTTTTTT,TRBV12-3/TRBV12-4,TRBJ2-2,TRBD2,few
CASSPSRTINEQFF,TGTGCCAGCAGCCCTTCCCGCACCATCAATGAGCAGTTCTTC,TRBV7-2,TRBJ2-1,NA,NA
CASSAQLGSEQFF,TGTGCCAGCAGCGCGCAGCTGGGGAGTGAGCAGTTCTTC,TRBV9,TRBJ2-1,NA,few
CASSLRRSDRTNEKLFF,TGTGCCAGCAGCTTACGGCGTAGCGACAGAACTAATGAAAAACTGTTTTTT,TRBV7-9,TRBJ1-4,NA,many
CATSDLMGYNEQFF,TGTGCCACCAGTGATTTGATGGGATACAATGAGCAGTTCTTC,TRBV24-1,TRBJ2-1,NA,NA
CASSIPGQGNYGYTF,TGTGCCAGCAGCATACCGGGACAGGGAAACTATGGCTACACCTTC,TRBV12-3/TRBV12-4,TRBJ1-2,TRBD1,many
CASSLGNWGRGYTF,TGTGCCAGCAGTTTAGGCAATTGGGGTCGGGGCTACACCTTC,TRBV12-3/TRBV12-4,TRBJ1-2,NA,many
CASSIGGAGSEAFF,TGTGCCAGCAGCATCGGTGGGGCGGGAAGTGAAGCTTTCTTT,TRBV25-1,TRBJ1-1,NA,few
CASSLTATNEKLFF,TGTGCCAGCAGCCTGACGGCAACTAATGAAAAACTGTTTTTT,TRBV5-1,TRBJ1-4,NA,many
CASSLRNMNTEAFF,TGTGCCAGCAGCCTCAGAAACATGAACACTGAAGCTTTCTTT,TRBV3-1,TRBJ1-1,NA,few
CGSTQIVVPDYNQPQHF,TGTGGCAGCACCCAGATCGTGGTACCAGATTACAATCAGCCCCAGCATTTT,TRBV28,TRBJ1-5,NA,NA
CASSRGGGPLIPNEQFF,TGTGCCAGCAGCCGCGGCGGGGGCCCATTAATACCGAATGAGCAGTTCTTC,TRBV6-9,TRBJ2-1,NA,many
CASSLSVTGANTDTQYF,TGTGCCAGCAGTCTCTCCGTGACAGGGGCTAACACAGATACGCAGTATTTT,TRBV2,TRBJ2-3,TRBD1,NA
CASSVAGQGRTEAFF,TGTGCCAGCAGCGTAGCCGGACAGGGAAGAACTGAAGCTTTCTTT,TRBV9,TRBJ1-1,TRBD1,few
CASTRGHNYGYTF,TGTGCCAGCACGAGGGGACACAACTATGGCTACACCTTC,TRBV28,TRBJ1-2,NA,many
CASSLGQGVRTNTEAFF,TGTGCCAGCAGCTTGGGACAGGGGGTGAGGACGAACACTGAAGCTTTCTTT,TRBV5-6,TRBJ1-1,TRBD1,NA
CSARGRGPLPETQYF,TGCAGTGCTAGAGGCCGGGGGCCGCTCCCGGAGACCCAGTACTTC,TRBV20-1,TRBJ2-5,NA,many
CASSLRPRPYEQYF,TGTGCCAGCAGCCTACGGCCCAGGCCCTACGAGCAGTACTTC,TRBV12-3/TRBV12-4,TRBJ2-7,NA,many
CASSLTKGLREQFF,TGTGCCAGCAGTTTAACGAAAGGCCTACGGGAGCAGTTCTTC,TRBV12-3/TRBV12-4,TRBJ2-1,NA,NA
CASSQEGTRNEQFF,TGTGCCAGCAGCCAAGAGGGCACTCGCAATGAGCAGTTCTTC,TRBV3-1,TRBJ2-1,NA,many
CSARDPFYNEQFF,TGCAGTGCTAGAGACCCATTTTACAATGAGCAGTTCTTC,TRBV20-1,TRBJ2-1,NA,NA
CASSPAGGIYNEQFF,TGTGCCAGCAGCCCCGCGGGGGGGATTTACAATGAGCAGTTCTTC,TRBV4-2,TRBJ2-1,TRBD2,few
CASRASGQAYNEQFF,TGTGCCAGCAGAGCGTCGGGACAGGCGTACAATGAGCAGTTCTTC,TRBV6-5,TRBJ2-1,TRBD1,many
CSARDILGNGYTF,TGCAGTGCTAGAGATATATTGGGGAATGGCTACACCTTC,TRBV20-1,TRBJ1-2,NA,many
CAISGRDGGYTF,TGTGCCATCAGCGGGAGGGACGGGGGCTACACCTTC,TRBV10-3,TRBJ1-2,NA,many
CASSPPVGTQKTQYF,TGTGCCAGCTCACCTCCCGTCGGGACACAGAAGACCCAGTACTTC,TRBV18,TRBJ2-5,NA,NA
CASSLAWGAQYF,TGTGCCAGCAGCTTAGCGTGGGGAGCGCAGTACTTC,TRBV7-2,TRBJ2-7,NA,NA
CASSLSGTVNTGELFF,TGTGCCAGCAGTTTATCGGGGACAGTCAACACCGGGGAGCTGTTTTTT,TRBV28,TRBJ2-2,TRBD1,NA
CASSLNLAGYTGELFF,TGTGCCAGCAGCCTAAACTTAGCGGGTTACACCGGGGAGCTGTTTTTT,TRBV7-2,TRBJ2-2,TRBD2,NA
CSARAGTAYYGYTF,TGCAGTGCTAGAGCAGGGACAGCTTACTATGGCTACACCTTC,TRBV20-1,TRBJ1-2,TRBD1,NA
CASSSGLPQFEFF,TGTGCCAGCAGTTCCGGTTTGCCCCAGTTTGAGTTCTTC,TRBV6-2/TRBV6-3,TRBJ2-1,NA,many
CASTTGAGELFF,TGTGCCAGCACTACGGGGGCCGGGGAGCTGTTTTTT,TRBV27,TRBJ2-2,NA,NA
CSVIQGTNQPQHF,TGCAGCGTCATACAGGGGACCAATCAGCCCCAGCATTTT,TRBV29-1,TRBJ1-5,TRBD1,many
CSARSSGGLSYNEQFF,TGCAGTGCTAGATCCAGCGGGGGCCTCTCCTACAATGAGCAGTTCTTC,TRBV20-1,TRBJ2-1,TRBD2,NA
CAIGQVSYNEQFF,TGTGCCATCGGACAGGTTTCCTACAATGAGCAGTTCTTC,TRBV10-3,TRBJ2-1,TRBD1,NA
CASSYGQGAPNEQFF,TGTGCCAGCTCCTATGGACAGGGGGCACCCAATGAGCAGTTCTTC,TRBV18,TRBJ2-1,TRBD1,NA
CSAPMGQGQPQHF,TGCAGTGCCCCTATGGGACAGGGGCAGCCCCAGCATTTT,TRBV20-1,TRBJ1-5,TRBD1,few
CASSDYPSTGSTEAFF,TGTGCCAGCAGTGATTACCCGTCCACAGGGAGCACTGAAGCTTTCTTT,TRBV6-1,TRBJ1-1,NA,few
CASSTGQVMSDTQYF,TGTGCCAGCTCAACGGGACAAGTGATGTCAGATACGCAGTATTTT,TRBV18,TRBJ2-3,NA,NA
CSARGARRSRRGDTEAFF,TGCAGTGCTAGAGGAGCCAGACGGAGCCGCCGGGGAGACACTGAAGCTTTCTTT,TRBV20-1,TRBJ1-1,NA,NA
CASSYPLHGQGTTIYEQYF,TGTGCCAGCAGTTACCCTTTACACGGCCAGGGGACTACCATCTACGAGCAGTACTTC,TRBV6-2/TRBV6-3,TRBJ2-7,NA,NA
CAAVGQKNQPQHF,TGTGCCGCCGTAGGACAGAAAAATCAGCCCCAGCATTTT,TRBV15,TRBJ1-5,NA,NA
CSAPTSGGLEDTQYF,TGCAGTGCTCCTACCAGCGGGGGATTAGAAGATACGCAGTATTTT,TRBV20-1,TRBJ2-3,TRBD2,many
CSAGGTGGLEQYF,TGCAGTGCGGGGGGGACAGGGGGGCTCGAGCAGTACTTC,TRBV20-1,TRBJ2-7,TRBD1,many
CASSQDQGEYGYTF,TGCGCCAGCAGCCAAGATCAGGGAGAATATGGCTACACCTTC,TRBV4-1,TRBJ1-2,NA,NA
CASSVGTSGGAMSYEQYF,TGTGCCAGCAGCGTAGGGACTAGCGGGGGGGCCATGTCCTACGAGCAGTACTTC,TRBV9,TRBJ2-7,TRBD2,many
CASSPRLAGGSYEQYF,TGTGCCAGCAGCCCGAGACTAGCGGGGGGTTCCTACGAGCAGTACTTC,TRBV7-8,TRBJ2-7,TRBD2,many
CSASPFDRVAEKLFF,TGCAGTGCTAGCCCCTTTGACAGGGTCGCAGAAAAACTGTTTTTT,TRBV20-1,TRBJ1-4,TRBD1,NA
CSAGPTDTQYF,TGCAGTGCGGGCCCCACAGATACGCAGTATTTT,TRBV20-1,TRBJ2-3,NA,many
CASSSAGQGIEELFF,TGTGCCAGCAGTTCCGCGGGACAGGGCATAGAGGAGCTGTTTTTT,TRBV28,TRBJ2-2,TRBD1,NA